This TCR beta chain is drawn from a study of T cells in women clearing cervical HPV infection. Produced via immunoSEQ multiplex PCR; TCRdb's table is partial and in-frame only. Its listing shows tens of thousands of clones. In germline, CDR1 is DFQATT, CDR2 SNEGSKA (reference sequence). This CDR3 has 12 amino acids. Trimming took 7 bases from V and 6 from J, leaving 15 bases between them. General study findings and limits: Richness plus V gene abundances separated cases from controls with AUC about 0.8. Cases carried less TRBV6-7 than controls: 0.11% versus 0.16%.

Points on this clone: The target antigen is unknown. Read coverage stops 3 residues before the CDR3 terminus; the germline J gene supplies the remainder.

This TCR was recovered from a woman between 18 and 69 years old with a cervical HPV16 infection that either progressed to CIN3+ or cleared (not recorded which). The sequenced sample consisted of blood buffy coat. The chain combines TRBV20-1 with TRBJ1-2; a weak D match, TRBD1 (5 bases). Incomplete CDR3 DNA: TGCAGTGATGGAGGGGATGGGAATGGC. Encoded protein: CSDGGDGNG. The CDR3 as a whole reads CSDGGDGNGYTF.